The 10 T cell receptor beta chains below were found in one sample sequenced in a study of cytomegalovirus exposure and HLA in healthy donors. Use of 60 Vbeta and 13 Jbeta primers characterized the PCR. Profiling relied on immunoSEQ multiplex PCR, and the TCRdb table lists in-frame clones only, not all of them. This table has approximately 150,000 clones, around 80% appearing once. Sequencing was carried out using PBMCs. The source of these receptors is a man in his forties or fifties in good health and CMV-seronegative.

This clone was found a few times. The V call is TRBV30, the J call TRBJ2-6, with 11 bases matching TRBD1. The V gene's germline CDR1 is GTSNPN and CDR2 SVGIG (reference sequence). The CDR3 is 19 amino acids. With 3 bases clipped from V and 3 bases from J, the junction kept 13 bases outside the gene matches. This chain's CDR3 is CAWRAPGQGAHRGANVLTF. CDR3 in DNA: TGTGCCTGGAGGGCCCCCGGACAGGGGGCGCATCGTGGGGCCAACGTCCTGACTTTC. Together with reference TRBV30 and TRBJ2-6, the CDR3 gives the full variable domain: SQTIHQWPATLVQPVGSPLSLECTVEGTSNPNLYWYRQAAGRGLQLLFYSVGIGQISSEVPQNLSASRPQDRQFILSSKKLLLSDSGFYLCAWRAPGQGAHRGANVLTFGAGSRLTVL.

The chain couples TRBV5-1 to TRBJ1-2, with 8 bases fitting TRBD1. V was pared by 0 bases and J by 6 bases, with 7 bases of the junction left unmatched. The CDR3 covers 15 residues. CDR1 and CDR2 (germline): SGHRS, YFSETQ. For the CDR3, the DNA is TGCGCCAGCAGCTTGGAGGCAGGGGGCGCGGATGGCTACACCTTC. Its translation: CASSLEAGGADGYTF.

CDR3 loop: CASSLSPGSLFLFEQYF. The CDR3 region has the DNA TGTGCCAGCAGCTTATCTCCGGGGTCCCTGTTCTTATTCGAGCAGTACTTC. J is TRBJ2-7 and V is TRBV11-2; possible D gene TRBD2, 5 bases. Trimming removed 2 bases at V and 6 bases at J, with 23 bases between. The CDR3 extends over 17 amino acids. CDR1 is SGHAT and CDR2 is FQNNGV in the germline V gene.

This chain uses TRBV18 with TRBJ1-1; possibly TRBD1 for D (5 bases). The ends were cut back, 4 bases at V and 3 bases at J, with 9 bases in the middle. Germline lookup yields CDR1 KGHSH and CDR2 LQKENI. The CDR3 extends over 13 amino acids. The CDR3 DNA sequence: TGTGCCAGCTCACAGTCGGGGGACACTGAAGCTTTCTTT. Translated, it gives CASSQSGDTEAFF.

This chain links TRBV7-3 with TRBJ1-2, with D hard to call. This CDR3 is 15 amino acids long. V was trimmed by 5 bases and J by 2 bases, leaving 15 bases between them. In germline, CDR1 is SGHTA, CDR2 FQGTGA. In nucleotides, the CDR3 is TGTGCCAGCAGCCCCCGGGGAGGCCCAAACTATGGCTACACCTTC. Residues: CASSPRGGPNYGYTF. Complete variable domain (other parts from reference TRBV7-3 and TRBJ1-2): GAGVSQTPSNKVTEKGKYVELRCDPISGHTALYWYRQSLGQGPEFLIYFQGTGAADDSGLPNDRFFAVRPEGSVSTLKIQRTERGDSAVYLCASSPRGGPNYGYTFGSGTRLTVV.

V and J are TRBV4-2 and TRBJ2-1, with D possibly TRBD2 on 5 matching bases. The V end was cut by 0 bases, the J end by 5 bases, with 11 bases between. The CDR3 totals 15 residues. CDR1 and CDR2 from the germline V gene are LGHNA and YNFKEQ. CDR3 region: CASSQDAGLNNEQFF. The CDR3 bases are TGTGCCAGCAGCCAAGATGCCGGACTCAACAATGAGCAGTTCTTC.

The chain uses TRBV5-5 and TRBJ2-5, with a weak D call TRBD1 (6 bases). CDR3 length: 15 residues. Germline V gives CDR1 SGHKS, CDR2 YYEKEE (reference sequence). Trimming removed 2 bases at V and 4 bases at J, with 15 bases between. The CDR3 reads CASSLTSTGPETQYF. As DNA, the CDR3 is TGTGCCAGCAGCTTAACCTCTACAGGGCCAGAGACCCAGTACTTC.

The chain uses TRBV28 and TRBJ2-7; D might be TRBD1 (6 bases). This CDR3 is 13 amino acids long. Between the trimmed V and J ends, which lost 5 bases and 7 bases, there was a span of 15 bases. Germline-derived CDR1 and CDR2 are MDHEN and SYDVKM. In DNA form, the CDR3 reads TGTGCCAGCAGTCCGGGACAAGGTTTAGAGCAGTACTTC. This sequence encodes CASSPGQGLEQYF.

The rearrangement links TRBV11-3 to TRBJ2-2; the match to TRBD2 covers 7 bases. V trimming: 5 bases; J trimming: 4 bases; junction bases outside the gene matches: 10. CDR1 and CDR2 (germline): SGHNT, YENEEA. This CDR3 contains 16 residues. The CDR3 coding sequence is TGTGCCAGCAGCCCAATTCGGGGGGAAGGCACCGGGGAGCTGTTTTTT. Amino acids: CASSPIRGEGTGELFF.

The gene calls are TRBV4-2 and TRBJ1-5; the match to TRBD1 covers 7 bases. Trimming took 4 bases from V and 3 from J; bases not matched to a gene: 9. This CDR3 contains 16 residues. The germline gives CDR1 LGHNA, CDR2 YNFKEQ. CDR3 bases: TGTGCCAGCAGCCTCCGGGACAGCGACTACAATCAGCCCCAGCATTTT. Encoded protein: CASSLRDSDYNQPQHF.